This is a list of T cell receptor beta chains from one sample in a study of T cell responses to AZD1222 COVID-19 vaccine. Sequenced by immunoSEQ multiplex PCR; TCRdb stores in-frame clones only, minus some. The sample lists roughly 85,000 clones, roughly 90% occurring once. The sample was peripheral blood, taken on day 0 of AZD1222 vaccination. These receptors were obtained from an adult in good health. CDR3s include the opening cysteine and the closing phenylalanine or tryptophan. A D gene is named only where the DNA matches it firmly. A clone size is listed for some rows: how often the clone was seen (once, few, many), or a class if it is expanded.

>TRBV10-3|NA|NA|TRBJ1-1
TGTGCCATCAGTGAGTCGGGAGGGCTGAACACTGAAGCTTTCTTT
CAISESGGLNTEAFF
>TRBV9|TRBD1|once|TRBJ1-5
TGTGCCAGCAGCGTAGGACCAGGGGGCAGTCAGCCCCAGCATTTT
CASSVGPGGSQPQHF
>TRBV19|NA|NA|TRBJ1-5
TGTGCCAGTAGTATAGGCGCAGGAGTTTATCAGCCCCAGCATTTT
CASSIGAGVYQPQHF
>TRBV7-8|TRBD2|once|TRBJ2-7
TGTGCCAGCAGCTTAGCGGGCGGGAGGAGCTCCTACGAGCAGTACTTC
CASSLAGGRSSYEQYF
>TRBV3-1/TRBV3-2|NA|NA|TRBJ1-5
TGTGCCAGCAGCCAAGATTTAGGGTCCAATCAGCCCCAGCATTTT
CASSQDLGSNQPQHF
>TRBV19|NA|NA|TRBJ1-5
TGTGCCAGTAGTACCACCGACAGGTCCGGTCAGCCCCAGCATTTT
CASSTTDRSGQPQHF
>TRBV9|NA|NA|TRBJ2-7
TGTGCCAGCAGCCGACAAAGGGGGAGCTCCTACGAGCAGTACTTC
CASSRQRGSSYEQYF
>TRBV24-1|NA|NA|TRBJ2-6
TGTGCCACCAGTGATCCTAGACAAGGCGGGGCCAACGTCCTGACTTTC
CATSDPRQGGANVLTF
>TRBV19|NA|NA|TRBJ2-5
TGTGCCAGTAGTATCAGGCTAGGGGGCGGGGGAGAGACCCAGTACTTC
CASSIRLGGGGETQYF
>TRBV11-2|NA|NA|TRBJ2-7
TGTGCCAGCCAGCGTTATAGGGGGGCGGTGTCCTACGAGCAGTACTTC
CASQRYRGAVSYEQYF
>TRBV2|NA|NA|TRBJ1-5
TGTGCCAGCACTCAAGAGGGGGGGAATCAGCCCCAGCATTTT
CASTQEGGNQPQHF
>TRBV5-4|TRBD1|NA|TRBJ2-7
TGTGCCAGCAGCATGGGACAGGGGGCGACCTACGAGCAGTACTTC
CASSMGQGATYEQYF
>TRBV7-9|TRBD1|NA|TRBJ1-3
TGTGCCAGCAGCTTTGGACAGGAGGGAAACACCATATATTTT
CASSFGQEGNTIYF
>TRBV7-9|NA|NA|TRBJ1-4
TGTGCCAGCAGCTGGAGGGGGACTAATGAAAAACTGTTTTTT
CASSWRGTNEKLFF
>TRBV6-5|NA|NA|TRBJ1-2
TGTGCCAGCAGTTGGGCCAGGGGAAATGGCTACACCTTC
CASSWARGNGYTF
>TRBV18|TRBD1|NA|TRBJ2-4
TGTGCCAGCTCGGAGACCGGGACAGGGATAGCCAAAAACATTCAGTACTTC
CASSETGTGIAKNIQYF
>TRBV19|NA|NA|TRBJ1-5
TGTGCCAGTAGTTACCCCCCGGTTGGGGGCAATCAGCCCCAGCATTTT
CASSYPPVGGNQPQHF
>TRBV9|TRBD2|NA|TRBJ2-1
TGTGCCAGCAGCGTAGCGGGAGGACTATACAATGAGCAGTTCTTC
CASSVAGGLYNEQFF
>TRBV5-4|NA|NA|TRBJ2-5
TGTGCCAGCAGCACCGATCACCAAGAGACCCAGTACTTC
CASSTDHQETQYF
>TRBV6-5|NA|NA|TRBJ1-4
TGTGCCAGCAGCCGCGACGGGGGATCTAATGAAAAACTGTTTTTT
CASSRDGGSNEKLFF
>TRBV28|NA|NA|TRBJ2-7
TGTGCCAGCAAACGCTACTCCGGCGAGCAGTACTTC
CASKRYSGEQYF
>TRBV28|TRBD1|NA|TRBJ1-4
TGTGCCAGCAGTCCCCGGGACAGGGCCTTATCCTCTGAAAAACTGTTTTTT
CASSPRDRALSSEKLFF
>TRBV9|TRBD1|once|TRBJ1-5
TGTGCCAGCAGCGTAACAGGGGATAGCAATCAGCCCCAGCATTTT
CASSVTGDSNQPQHF
>TRBV2|NA|NA|TRBJ1-5
TGTGCCAGCAGTGAACTGAGGGGTGGGCAGCCCCAGCATTTT
CASSELRGGQPQHF
>TRBV19|TRBD1|NA|TRBJ1-4
TGTGCCAGTAACCCCAGGGGGACTGAAAAACTGTTTTTT
CASNPRGTEKLFF
>TRBV28|TRBD2|NA|TRBJ2-7
TGTGCCAGCAGCCCACAGACTAGCGGGAGAGGGGAGCAGTACTTC
CASSPQTSGRGEQYF
>TRBV28|TRBD1|NA|TRBJ1-6
TGTGCCAGCAGTTTGGGTGGGGGGACAGGTAATTCACCCCTCCACTTT
CASSLGGGTGNSPLHF
>TRBV5-4|TRBD1|NA|TRBJ1-2
TGTGCCAGCAGAGGGGACAGATACTATGGCTACACCTTC
CASRGDRYYGYTF
>TRBV4-3|NA|NA|TRBJ1-5
TGCGCCAGCAGCCAAGATGCCCATGCCTATCAGCCCCAGCATTTT
CASSQDAHAYQPQHF
>TRBV6-5|NA|NA|TRBJ2-1
TGTGCCAGCAGTTTGGACCTAGCGAGCTCCTACAATGAGCAGTTCTTC
CASSLDLASSYNEQFF
>TRBV19|NA|NA|TRBJ2-1
TGTGCCAGTAGTATCGGAGGGATCTACAATGAGCAGTTCTTC
CASSIGGIYNEQFF
>TRBV3-1/TRBV3-2|NA|NA|TRBJ1-1
TGTGCCAGCAGCCAAGATAAGGGGGTCCTCAGAACTGAAGCTTTCTTT
CASSQDKGVLRTEAFF
>TRBV19|TRBD1|NA|TRBJ1-5
TGTGCCAGTAGTAATCACAGGGGACCCAATCAGCCCCAGCATTTT
CASSNHRGPNQPQHF
>TRBV29-1|TRBD1|NA|TRBJ1-4
TGCAGCGCTGACAGGGGCGGAAATGAAAAACTGTTTTTT
CSADRGGNEKLFF
>TRBV7-6|NA|NA|TRBJ1-3
TGTGCCAGCAGCTTAGGGCTGATCTCTGGAAACACCATATATTTT
CASSLGLISGNTIYF
>TRBV29-1|TRBD1|once|TRBJ1-1
TGCAGCGTTCAACCGGGACAGCGGGGGACTGAAGCTTTCTTT
CSVQPGQRGTEAFF
>TRBV18|NA|once|TRBJ1-6
TGTGCCAGCTCACCGGAGGCCTATAATTCACCCCTCCACTTT
CASSPEAYNSPLHF
>TRBV19|NA|NA|TRBJ2-7
TGTGCCAGTAGTATTGCAACAGGGAGAATTTACGAGCAGTACTTC
CASSIATGRIYEQYF
>TRBV6-5|TRBD1|NA|TRBJ2-5
TGTGCCAGCAGCCTCGGGACAGGGGGCTGGAAGACCCAGTACTTC
CASSLGTGGWKTQYF
>TRBV5-1|NA|NA|TRBJ2-1
TGCGCCAGCAACTATCGGGCCTCCAACAATGAGCAGTTCTTC
CASNYRASNNEQFF
>TRBV10-1|TRBD2|NA|TRBJ2-2
TGCGCCAGCAGTGAACTAGCGGGGGCGAACACCGGGGAGCTGTTTTTT
CASSELAGANTGELFF
>TRBV7-2|NA|NA|TRBJ1-4
TGTGCCAGCAGCTTTGGGTCAACAACTAATGAAAAACTGTTTTTT
CASSFGSTTNEKLFF
>TRBV25-1|NA|NA|TRBJ1-6
TGTGCCAGCAGTGCCACAGGCTCCGGGACCTATAATTCACCCCTCCACTTT
CASSATGSGTYNSPLHF
>TRBV5-8|NA|NA|TRBJ2-2
TGTGCCAGCAGCTTGCGAGGCAGGTTAACCGGGGAGCTGTTTTTT
CASSLRGRLTGELFF
>TRBV23-1|TRBD1|NA|TRBJ1-1
TGCGCCAGCAGTCGACTTTCCCCGGGACAGCCGTACCTTCTCCCCTCCGTCCCGGAAGCTTTCTTT
CASSRLSPGQPYLLPSVPEAFF
>TRBV9|TRBD2|NA|TRBJ2-2
TGTGCCAGCAGCGTAGCTAGCGGGGTCACCGGGGAGCTGTTTTTT
CASSVASGVTGELFF
>TRBV11-3|NA|NA|TRBJ2-5
TGTGCCAGCAGCTTAGATGGGCGGCAAGAGACCCAGTACTTC
CASSLDGRQETQYF
>TRBV2|TRBD1|NA|TRBJ1-1
TGTGCCAGCAGTGGTAGAGGTCCCGGGACAGGGAGGTTTGGAGCGAACACTGAAGCTTTCTTT
CASSGRGPGTGRFGANTEAFF
>TRBV3-1/TRBV3-2|NA|NA|TRBJ1-6
TGTGCCAGCAGCCAACAGGGACATTCACCCCTCCACTTT
CASSQQGHSPLHF
>TRBV27|TRBD2|few|TRBJ2-2
TGTGCCAGCAGTTTTAGCGGGAGGAGGGAGCTGTTTTTT
CASSFSGRRELFF
>TRBV3-1/TRBV3-2|NA|NA|TRBJ2-5
TGTGCCAGCAGCCAAGGTATCCTGGAGACCCAGTACTTC
CASSQGILETQYF
>TRBV9|NA|NA|TRBJ1-1
TGTGCCAGCAGCGTAGGCCCGAACACTGAAGCTTTCTTT
CASSVGPNTEAFF
>TRBV21-1|NA|NA|TRBJ1-2
TGTGCCAGCAGCAAAGGGGGTCAAAACTATGGCTACACCTTC
CASSKGGQNYGYTF
>TRBV9|NA|NA|TRBJ1-3
TGTGCCAGCAGCACGGACGGACACTCTGGAAACACCATATATTTT
CASSTDGHSGNTIYF
>TRBV28|TRBD1|NA|TRBJ1-6
TGTGCCAGCAGTTTGGGACAGGGGAATTCACCCCTCCACTTT
CASSLGQGNSPLHF
>TRBV28|TRBD1|once|TRBJ1-2
TGTGCCAGCAGTTTAAGGTCCTTTAGGGGGCCGAACTATGGCTACACCTTC
CASSLRSFRGPNYGYTF
>TRBV5-6|TRBD1|NA|TRBJ1-1
TGTGCCAGCAGCCAAAACATAATGACAGGGTGGAACACTGAAGCTTTCTTT
CASSQNIMTGWNTEAFF
>TRBV19|TRBD1|NA|TRBJ2-7
TGTGCCAGTAGTATACGACAGGGGGCCTCCTACGAGCAGTACTTC
CASSIRQGASYEQYF
>TRBV5-4|NA|once|TRBJ1-3
TGTGCCAGCAGCTTGTCCCAGACCTCGTCTTCTGGAAACACCATATATTTT
CASSLSQTSSSGNTIYF